These T cell receptor beta chains were read from a single sample in a study of CD8 T cells in ankylosing spondylitis. A single record per CDR3 protein comes from TCRdb applying MiXCR to the 5' RACE reads. The repertoire holds 200,000 to 250,000 distinct CDR3 sequences, with around 18% as singletons. Sequenced input: blood, either unsorted or a sorted T cell fraction (not recorded which). These receptors all stem from a male donor with ankylosing spondylitis. The CDR3 runs from the conserved cysteine through the conserved F or W. Each record gives: J gene, V gene, D gene, CDR3 length, clone size, CDR3 DNA, CDR3 protein. A D gene is named only where the DNA matches it firmly. Size tells how often a clone was seen (once, few, many) or the class of an expanded clone, and some rows leave it out.

TRBJ1-2,TRBV13,TRBD1,15,NA,TGTGCCAGCAGCCTCGGGACAGGGTTCACCTATGGCTACACCTTC,CASSLGTGFTYGYTF
TRBJ2-1,TRBV29-1,TRBD2,14,NA,TGCAGCGTTGACGGCGGGAGCTCCTACAATGAGCAGTTCTTC,CSVDGGSSYNEQFF
TRBJ1-4,TRBV10-3,NA,15,NA,TGTGCCATCAGTGAGTCGTCTGACCTTGGTGAAAAACTGTTTTTT,CAISESSDLGEKLFF
TRBJ2-7,TRBV7-9,NA,14,NA,TGTGCCAGCAGCTCCAGACTAGTTCCCCTCGAGCAGTACTTC,CASSSRLVPLEQYF
TRBJ2-1,TRBV30,TRBD2,15,NA,TGTGCCTGGAGTCTTAGCGGGGGGTCCTACAATGAGCAGTTCTTC,CAWSLSGGSYNEQFF
TRBJ2-1,TRBV4-3,TRBD1,16,few,TGCGCCAGCAGCCTACAACCGGGACAGGGGGGGGATGAGCAGTTCTTC,CASSLQPGQGGDEQFF
TRBJ2-3,TRBV12-3/TRBV12-4,NA,14,few,TGTGCCAGCAGTTTATTCCCCGCCACAGATACGCAGTATTTT,CASSLFPATDTQYF
TRBJ2-1,TRBV13,NA,12,few,TGTGCCAGCAGCCAGTCAGGCAATGAGCAGTTCTTC,CASSQSGNEQFF
TRBJ2-1,TRBV20-1,NA,14,NA,TGCAGTGCCATCATAGAGTGGACCTACAATGAGCAGTTCTTC,CSAIIEWTYNEQFF
TRBJ2-7,TRBV18,NA,13,NA,TGTGCCAGCTCACCACGGACAGCCTACGAGCAGTACTTC,CASSPRTAYEQYF
TRBJ2-7,TRBV6-2/TRBV6-3,NA,15,NA,TGTGCCAGCAGTTACTCTGGGACGGGCTCCTACGAGCAGTACTTC,CASSYSGTGSYEQYF
TRBJ2-1,TRBV6-4,TRBD2,19,NA,TGTGCCAGCAGTGACACCACCGGGACTAGCGGGACTACATACAATGAGCAGTTCTTC,CASSDTTGTSGTTYNEQFF
TRBJ1-5,TRBV15,TRBD1,13,NA,TGTGCCACCAGCAGTGACAGGGGACAACCCCAGCATTTT,CATSSDRGQPQHF
TRBJ1-1,TRBV6-1,NA,12,NA,TGTGCCAGCAGTGAGACAGGTCCAGAAGCTTTCTTT,CASSETGPEAFF
TRBJ1-1,TRBV5-6,NA,15,NA,TGTGCCAGCAGCTTGGTTCTTGGTGGAAGCACTGAAGCTTTCTTT,CASSLVLGGSTEAFF
TRBJ2-7,TRBV19,TRBD2,14,NA,TGTGCCAGTTCTGCGAGCGGGGGGGCCCACGAGCAGTACTTC,CASSASGGAHEQYF
TRBJ2-5,TRBV7-2,TRBD2,16,many,TGTGCCAGCAGCTTAAGGATCATGGGCGGGAGAAAGACCCAGTACTTC,CASSLRIMGGRKTQYF
TRBJ2-7,TRBV7-9,TRBD2,13,NA,TGTGCCAGCAGCGCTCGGGGGGGCTACGAGCAGTACTTC,CASSARGGYEQYF
TRBJ2-7,TRBV7-9,NA,14,NA,TGTGCCAGCAGTGACGACCCAACCTCCTACGAGCAGTACTTC,CASSDDPTSYEQYF
TRBJ2-7,TRBV13,TRBD2,15,NA,TGTGCCAGCAGCTTATGGCGGGAGGGCCGTGGTGAGCAGTACTTC,CASSLWREGRGEQYF
TRBJ1-4,TRBV7-9,TRBD1,14,NA,TGTGCCAGCGTTGGGGACAGGGACGAAGAGAAACTGTTTTTT,CASVGDRDEEKLFF
TRBJ2-1,TRBV7-9,NA,12,many,TGTGCCAGCAGCCCCCTCAGTAATGAGCAGTTCTTC,CASSPLSNEQFF
TRBJ2-5,TRBV4-1,TRBD2,16,few,TGCGCCAGCAGACCCACTAGCGGGGGGTACCAAGAGACCCAGTACTTC,CASRPTSGGYQETQYF